This T cell receptor beta chain was captured by sequencing in a study of regulatory T cells in long-lasting Graves disease (dated by TCRdb to the early 2020s). About the full investigation: In the newly diagnosed Graves' disease group, patients had been taking antithyroid drugs for less than 3 months. A total of about 35 samples underwent TCR sequencing: around 13 from persistent and some 20 from newly diagnosed Graves' disease patients. The study took place in China and was registered as a clinical trial. This study used TCR sequencing and RNA sequencing of peripheral blood to compare persistent Graves' disease patients against newly diagnosed Graves' disease patients.

This clonotype has a count of ten or more. Its antigen is not yet known. Base qualities are not recorded, but no much larger clone differs from it by a single base. For CDR1 and CDR2, the germline V gene lists MNHNS and SASEGT. Relative to germline, V is 9 bases shorter and J is 6 bases shorter, with 9 bases between their ends. CDR3 length: 11 amino acids, cysteine to phenylalanine. Only CDR3 DNA remains: 33 bases, in frame from the first base. General study outcomes and caveats: Persistent disease showed preferential use of TRBV28, TRBJ1-2 and TRBJ2-5, whereas newly diagnosed disease favored TRBV20-1 and TRBJ2-1. Only the TCR beta chain was sequenced and analyzed. Persistent patients shared more public clonotypes among themselves (around 2,700) than newly diagnosed patients did (roughly 910). Compared with newly diagnosed patients, persistent Graves' disease patients had lower TCR Shannon entropy and fewer highly expanded clones, which suggests clonal expansion. Only peripheral blood was studied, because thyroid tissue, the primary lesion, was inaccessible. The authors acknowledged the small sample size as a limitation that may reduce accuracy.

The time point label, as the study defines it: newly diagnosed GD, antithyroid drugs for less than 3 months. RNA was extracted from PBMCs in TRIzol for both TCR sequencing and RNA sequencing. The diagnosis of Graves' disease followed American Thyroid Association guidelines. Recruitment of patients was carried out at an endocrinology department in Xi'an, China. Each patient gave approximately 10 milliliters of peripheral blood, collected in an EDTA anticoagulant tube. Ficoll Paque Plus density gradient separation was used to isolate PBMCs, and no further T cell sorting was done. An Agilent 2100 Bioanalyzer and agarose gel were used to assess RNA quality, and a NanoDrop 2000 was used to measure RNA concentration. The library was obtained by multiplex PCR. Instrument on record: Illumina HiSeq 4000. TCR beta libraries were built with iRepertoire HTBI primers and Arm-PCR amplification of CDR3 regions. Before sequencing, the PCR products underwent gel purification. On the authors' methods: Gene usage analysis of CDR3 amino acid clonotypes used the 62 TRBV and around 14 TRBJ segments found across samples. COPE and FqMerger were used to merge filtered high-quality paired reads into contigs. BLAST was used to align contigs to IMGT TRBV, TRBD and TRBJ reference genes, with CDR3 defined following IMGT. Clonotypes above 0.1% frequency were classified as highly expanded clones. Shannon entropy served as the measure of repertoire diversity, while the Gini coefficient captured V-J evenness. Clonotypes shared by more than one individual were considered public. The public reads were quality trimmed at Q25 with fastp and then assembled into clones with MiXCR by TCRdb, keeping productive beta chains. All rows with the same CDR3 protein become a single entry with the most common DNA and genes. TCRdb's processing, not the authors' own work, is the source of the V and J calls. In this sample the table shows approximately 400,000 distinct CDR3 sequences, approximately 16% of which occur a single time. In total, the top ten clones hold around 7.6% of the sample.

These same data were also listed under a study on T cells in Graves' hyperthyroidism and ophthalmopathy. The second investigation adds: Stable Graves' hyperthyroidism was defined as no progression to ophthalmopathy during 18 months of follow-up. Hyperthyroidism patients were aged 18 to 65 years and newly diagnosed, with disease duration of less than 2 months. The study excluded patients with uncontrolled infections, other autoimmune diseases, pregnancy or lactation. Diagnoses were based on clinical symptoms, serum thyroxine and TRAb, thyroid ultrasound and orbital computed tomography. For the first round of RT-PCR on the TCR CDR3, the HTBI primer set was used together with the Qiagen OneStep RT-PCR kit. Most expanded thyroid clonotypes (frequency above 0.001) were also found in blood, which suggests that blood repertoires may mirror thyroid immune responses. A 13 V-J signature model separated ophthalmopathy from stable hyperthyroidism, with nearly 90% sensitivity and about 81% specificity in cross-validation and 80%/75% in testing. During validation, the model predicted progression to ophthalmopathy a median of approximately 6.5 months ahead of onset, with approximately 71% sensitivity and 72% to 80% specificity. To identify TCR V-J signatures that set the groups apart, the researchers used a discovery cohort of about a hundred patients, made up of 40 to 45 with Graves' ophthalmopathy and around 58 with stable Graves' hyperthyroidism. Prospective prediction of ophthalmopathy was tested in an independent validation cohort consisting of 18 to 20 hyperthyroidism patients and approximately 16 patients who later progressed to ophthalmopathy. For training and testing, the roughly 97 patients in the discovery cohort were randomly divided in a 7:3 ratio. In addition, the study compared T-cell repertoires in thyroid tissue and in blood from about six Graves' hyperthyroidism patients. After sampling, hyperthyroidism patients received methimazole starting at 30 mg daily, and ophthalmopathy patients received high-dose intravenous methylprednisolone. Libraries were constructed in a second round of multiplex PCR, after which size selection and purification were carried out. Paired-end sequencing of the libraries was performed with 100 bp reads on an Illumina HiSeq2000. SOAPnuke was used to process the raw data, removing reads that contained adapters or uncalled bases, had a mean Phred below 15, or lacked an exact match to the constant primer or identifier. COPE v1.2.5 was used to merge high-quality paired reads, and clonotypes were defined as unique nucleotide sequences. Clonotypes were aligned to IMGT TRBV, TRBD and TRBJ reference segments using MiTCR v1.1. The analysis included only V-J combinations with a frequency above 0.0001, which together covered 99% to 99.2% of the repertoires. The TCS score was defined as the ratio of F50 (clonal expansion) to E x V (chaos), calculated using BLOSUM62-based TCRdist between CDR3 peptides within each V-J. Welch's t-statistics and random forest reduced some 510 V-J features to 10 to 15, which were used in a naive Bayes classifier (R e1071). No statistical method was used to set the sample size in advance, and investigators knew the group allocation. The paper reports TCR Vbeta CDR3 sequencing of some 140 peripheral blood samples: 43 ophthalmopathy, under 80 hyperthyroidism and around 17 progressor patients.

This specimen consisted of peripheral blood mononuclear cells (PBMCs), obtained at new diagnosis, from a patient treated with antithyroid drugs. The rearrangement joined TRBV6-1 to TRBJ1-5, with an unclear D gene assignment. This clonotype was sampled from a woman aged 40 to 55 with Graves disease. Donor details come from another sample of the same person, matched by shared clones. The CDR3 region: CARKGCQPQHF. The DNA reads TGTGCCAGGAAGGGTTGTCAGCCCCAGCATTTT.